This is a list of T cell receptor beta chains from one sample in a study of T cells in Graves' hyperthyroidism and ophthalmopathy. TCRdb independently ran MiXCR on the multiplex PCR reads; one entry per CDR3 protein. The sample carries about 840,000 distinct CDR3 sequences, around 39% recorded once. Sample: blood. The receptor set was obtained from a man aged 18-30 years with Graves' hyperthyroidism. The CDR3 runs from the conserved cysteine through the conserved F or W. The D gene is left open where the match is weak. Not every row has a clone size; where given, it reads once, few, many or a size class.

J gene	clone size	V gene	D gene	CDR3 DNA	CDR3 protein
TRBJ1-1	many	TRBV12-3/TRBV12-4	NA	TGTGCCAGCACCGACGGAGGGACACAAGCTTTCTTT	CASTDGGTQAFF
TRBJ1-1	many	TRBV2	NA	TGTGCCAGCCCCCGGACAGCCGATAACACTGAAGCTTTCTTT	CASPRTADNTEAFF
TRBJ1-1	few	TRBV7-2	NA	TGTGCCAGCGCCACCTTTAACATGAACACTGAAGCTTTCTTT	CASATFNMNTEAFF
TRBJ2-2	NA	TRBV6-1	NA	TGTGCCAGCAGTGAATTCACCACCGGGGAGCTGCTTTTT	CASSEFTTGELLF
TRBJ2-6	NA	TRBV29-1	TRBD1	TGCAGCGTAACACAGGGGGCCAACACTGAAGCTTTC	CSVTQGANTEAF
TRBJ1-4	NA	TRBV10-3	NA	TGTGCCATCTCTTGGGGGACTGAAAAACTGTTTTTT	CAISWGTEKLFF
TRBJ1-1	NA	TRBV25-1	NA	TGTGCCAGCGCCGTCCCCCCGAGTACTGAAGCTTTCTTT	CASAVPPSTEAFF
TRBJ2-7	many	TRBV29-1	NA	TGCAGCGTTGAGGCCGGGGGGACAGGACTCCCCTACGAGCAGTACTTC	CSVEAGGTGLPYEQYF
TRBJ1-5	many	TRBV20-1	TRBD1	TGCAGTGTGCCGACAGGGGACCATCAGCCCCAGCATTTT	CSVPTGDHQPQHF
TRBJ1-4	few	TRBV5-1	NA	TGCGCCAGCAGCTTGTACGGGGGAAGAGGCGAAAAACTGTTTTTT	CASSLYGGRGEKLFF
TRBJ1-3	NA	TRBV9	NA	TGTGCCAGCAGCGTAGGCCGTAACTCTGGAAACACCATATATTTT	CASSVGRNSGNTIYF
TRBJ2-7	NA	TRBV4-1	NA	TGCGCCAGCAGCCAAGCCAGGGCAGCCGGGCACGAGCAGTACTTC	CASSQARAAGHEQYF
TRBJ2-2	few	TRBV6-4	NA	TGTGCCAGCAGCAACTCCCAGGGGACCGGGGAGCTGTTTTTT	CASSNSQGTGELFF
TRBJ1-1	NA	TRBV20-1	TRBD1	TGCAGTGCTAGAGACCCGACAGGGGGCCCCGAAGCTTTCTTT	CSARDPTGGPEAFF
TRBJ2-3	NA	TRBV29-1	NA	TGCAGCGTTGAGGGGGATTGGAAGGGCACAGATACGCAGTATTTT	CSVEGDWKGTDTQYF
TRBJ2-7	many	TRBV12-3/TRBV12-4	NA	TGTGCCAGCAGTTCCCTTGCTGAGCAGTACTTC	CASSSLAEQYF
TRBJ2-7	NA	TRBV9	NA	TGTGCCAGCAGCGTAGGGGTGGAGGCTGGGTACGAGCAGTACTTC	CASSVGVEAGYEQYF
TRBJ1-5	NA	TRBV10-3	NA	TGTGCCAGCCTAGGACTTAACAGGGAAGTCAATCAGCCCCAGCATTTT	CASLGLNREVNQPQHF
TRBJ2-5	NA	TRBV29-1	NA	TGCAGCGTGGGGGCCCAAGAGACCCAGTACTTC	CSVGAQETQYF
TRBJ1-2	few	TRBV29-1	NA	TGCAGCGTTGAAGACGGATCTAACTATGGCTACACCTTC	CSVEDGSNYGYTF
TRBJ1-2	many	TRBV29-1	NA	TGCAGCGCCGCGGGATTCTTTGGCTACACCTTC	CSAAGFFGYTF
TRBJ1-1	NA	TRBV9	NA	TGTGCCAGCAGCGTAGGTCAACCTCTTGAAGCTTTCTTT	CASSVGQPLEAFF
TRBJ2-2	once	TRBV11-2	NA	TGTGCCAGCAGCACCCGACAGGACCTGAACACCGGGGAGCTGTTTTTT	CASSTRQDLNTGELFF
TRBJ2-7	many	TRBV7-2	NA	TGTGCCAGCAGTGACCGGGGGACCTACGAGCAGTACTTC	CASSDRGTYEQYF
TRBJ2-6	many	TRBV9	NA	TGTGCCAGCATGGGTGGGGCCAACGTCCTGACTTTC	CASMGGANVLTF
TRBJ2-3	NA	TRBV12-3/TRBV12-4	NA	TGTGCCAGCAGTTTCCTCGGTCTGGACACAGATACGCAGTATTTT	CASSFLGLDTDTQYF
TRBJ2-7	NA	TRBV7-6	NA	TGTGCCAGCAGCAAAAGATCAGGGGACTCCTACGAGCAGTACTTC	CASSKRSGDSYEQYF
TRBJ1-2	NA	TRBV25-1	NA	TGTGCCAGCAGTCAGGGACGCCTTCCTAACTATGGCTACACCTTC	CASSQGRLPNYGYTF
TRBJ2-7	NA	TRBV4-1	TRBD1	TGTGCCAGCAGCCGAAGACAGGGGAATATCGACGAGCAGTACTTC	CASSRRQGNIDEQYF
TRBJ2-7	few	TRBV7-2	NA	TGTGCCAGCAGCTTGAGAGTTACCTACGAGCAGTACTTC	CASSLRVTYEQYF
TRBJ2-2	NA	TRBV12-3/TRBV12-4	NA	TGTGCCAGCAGGCCTCGGACCACCGGGGAGCTGTTTTTT	CASRPRTTGELFF
TRBJ1-3	NA	TRBV19	NA	TGTGCCAGTAGTATTGGACAGTCTGGAAACACCATATATTTT	CASSIGQSGNTIYF
TRBJ1-1	many	TRBV29-1	NA	TGCAGCGTTGAACCGAACTTCGAAGCTTTCTTT	CSVEPNFEAFF
TRBJ1-6	many	TRBV12-3/TRBV12-4	NA	TGTGCCAGCAGGGGATTAGGATCACCCCTCCACTTT	CASRGLGSPLHF
TRBJ1-2	NA	TRBV29-1	TRBD1	TGCAGCGTTGAAGGGACAGGGGGAGACTATGGCTACACCTTC	CSVEGTGGDYGYTF
TRBJ1-1	few	TRBV7-9	NA	TGTGCCAGCAGCTCCGCCGGGCACACATTGAACACTGAAGCTTTCTTT	CASSSAGHTLNTEAFF
TRBJ2-7	few	TRBV4-1	NA	TGCGCCAGCAGCCAGGAAGCAGAGGGATACGAGCAGTACTTC	CASSQEAEGYEQYF
TRBJ1-1	many	TRBV9	NA	TGTGCCAGCAGCGTAGAGGGGGGGTACACTGAAGCTTTCTTT	CASSVEGGYTEAFF
TRBJ2-7	few	TRBV6-6	TRBD1	TGTGCCAGCAGTTATTACAGGGGGTACGAGCAGTACTTC	CASSYYRGYEQYF
TRBJ1-2	NA	TRBV7-2	NA	TGTGCCGGCAGCTTAGATCGTGCTGGCACCGGCTACACCTTC	CAGSLDRAGTGYTF
TRBJ2-7	few	TRBV4-1	NA	TGCGCCAGCAGCCAGGAACAGGGTGGCGAGCAGTACTTC	CASSQEQGGEQYF
TRBJ2-5	many	TRBV29-1	NA	TGCAGCGAGACAGAAGATGGGGAGACCCAGTACTTC	CSETEDGETQYF
TRBJ2-5	many	TRBV10-3	NA	TGTGCCATCAGCGGACCAGCGGTCTACCAAGAGACCCAGTACTTC	CAISGPAVYQETQYF